This TCR beta chain appears in the sequencing data of a study of T cells after posttransplantation cyclophosphamide. Study findings and constraints: TRB overlap between skin or GI tissue T cells and blood was limited. Recipient CMV seropositivity and CMV reactivation strongly tracked TRB clonality.

Repertoires were generated with immunoSEQ multiplex PCR, while TCRdb's copy carries only in-frame clones and drops some. The sample includes under 50,000 clones, around 90% seen only once; the top ten take 2% to 2.5%. About this clone: Its antigen is still unknown.

Cyclophosphamide on days +3 and +4 followed busulfan-fludarabine conditioning and a marrow graft. The TCR sequence derives from a male patient between 55 and 70 years old who received an allogeneic stem cell transplant from a related donor and was CMV-positive. The graft donor may have contributed some T cells. The source material was PBMCs, sampled about 64 days after allogeneic stem cell transplant with posttransplant cyclophosphamide.

DNA of the CDR3: TGTGCCTGGACTGGACAGGGGGGAACTGAAGCTTTCTTT. Translating it yields CAWTGQGGTEAFF. This chain joins TRBV30 and TRBJ1-1; TRBD1 agrees at 10 bases. This CDR3 comprises 13 residues. Germline trimming cut 4 bases from V and 5 bases from J; bases unmatched to any gene: 4. From germline, CDR1 is GTSNPN and CDR2 SVGIG (reference sequence).